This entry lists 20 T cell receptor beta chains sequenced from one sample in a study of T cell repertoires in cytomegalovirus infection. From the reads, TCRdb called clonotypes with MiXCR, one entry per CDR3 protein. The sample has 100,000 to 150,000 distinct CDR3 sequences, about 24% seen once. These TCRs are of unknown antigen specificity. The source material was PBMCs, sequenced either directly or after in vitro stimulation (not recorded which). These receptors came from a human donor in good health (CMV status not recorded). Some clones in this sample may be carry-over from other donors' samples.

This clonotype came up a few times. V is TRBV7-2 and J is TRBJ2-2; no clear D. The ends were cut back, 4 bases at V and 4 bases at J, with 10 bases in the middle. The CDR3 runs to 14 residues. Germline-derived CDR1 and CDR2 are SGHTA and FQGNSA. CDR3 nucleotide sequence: TGTGCCAGCAGCTCCCAGCAGCTCACCGGGGAGCTGTTTTTT. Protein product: CASSSQQLTGELFF.

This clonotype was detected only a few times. CDR3 loop: CAGVIGTDYGYTF. The DNA for the CDR3 is TGTGCCGGGGTGATCGGGACGGACTATGGCTACACCTTC. The J gene is TRBJ1-2, the V gene TRBV2, with D possibly being TRBD1 (5 bases). V dropped 11 bases and J dropped 3 bases, with 16 bases sitting between them. CDR1 is SNHLY and CDR2 is FYNNEI in the germline V gene. The CDR3 contains 13 residues.

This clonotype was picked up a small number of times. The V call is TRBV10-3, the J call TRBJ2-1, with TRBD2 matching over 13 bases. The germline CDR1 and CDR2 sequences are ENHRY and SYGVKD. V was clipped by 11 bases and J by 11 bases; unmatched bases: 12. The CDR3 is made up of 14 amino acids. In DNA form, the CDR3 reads TGTGCCGCCCGGAATGGACTAGCGGGAGTACAGCAGTTCTTC. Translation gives CAARNGLAGVQQFF.

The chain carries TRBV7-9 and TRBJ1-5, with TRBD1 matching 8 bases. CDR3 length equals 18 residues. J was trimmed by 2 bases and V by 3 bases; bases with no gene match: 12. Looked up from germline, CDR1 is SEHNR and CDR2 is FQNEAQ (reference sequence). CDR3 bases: TGTGCCAGCAGCTTTGGACAGGGTGGGAATCTAGGCAATCAGCCCCAGCATTTT. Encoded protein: CASSFGQGGNLGNQPQHF.

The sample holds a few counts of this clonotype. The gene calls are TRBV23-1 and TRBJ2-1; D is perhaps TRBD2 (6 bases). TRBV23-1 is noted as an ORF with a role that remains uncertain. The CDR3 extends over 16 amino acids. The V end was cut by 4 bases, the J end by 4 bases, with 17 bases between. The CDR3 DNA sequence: TGCGCCAGCAGTCCGGCTTTGATAGCGGAGTACAATGAGCAGTTCTTC. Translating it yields CASSPALIAEYNEQFF.

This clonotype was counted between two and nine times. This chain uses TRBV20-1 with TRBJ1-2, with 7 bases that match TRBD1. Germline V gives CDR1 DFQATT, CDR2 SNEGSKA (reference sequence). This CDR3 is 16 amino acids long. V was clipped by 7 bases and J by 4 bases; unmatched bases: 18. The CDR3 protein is CSVPSPSGQKGYGYTF. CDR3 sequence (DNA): TGCAGTGTTCCCTCCCCCTCGGGACAGAAAGGCTATGGCTACACCTTC.

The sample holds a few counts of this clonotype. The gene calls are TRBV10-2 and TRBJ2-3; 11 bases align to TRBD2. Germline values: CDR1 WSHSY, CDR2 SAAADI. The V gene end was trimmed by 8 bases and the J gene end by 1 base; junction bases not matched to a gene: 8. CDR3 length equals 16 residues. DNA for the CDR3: TGCGCCAGCGGGTTAACTAGCGGGAGTGGCACAGATACGCAGTATTTT. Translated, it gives CASGLTSGSGTDTQYF.

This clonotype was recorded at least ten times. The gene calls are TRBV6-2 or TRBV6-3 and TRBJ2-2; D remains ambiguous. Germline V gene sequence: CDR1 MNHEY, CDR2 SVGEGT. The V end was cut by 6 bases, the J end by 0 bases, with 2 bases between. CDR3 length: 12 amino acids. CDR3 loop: CASSSNTGELFF. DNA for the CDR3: TGTGCCAGCAGCTCGAACACCGGGGAGCTGTTTTTT.

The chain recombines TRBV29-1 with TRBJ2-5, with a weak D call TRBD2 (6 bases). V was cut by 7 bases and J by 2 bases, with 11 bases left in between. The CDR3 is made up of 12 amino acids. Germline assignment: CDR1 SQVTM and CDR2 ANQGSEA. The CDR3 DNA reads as TGCAGCGCTTACCGGGGGCAAGAGACCCAGTACTTC. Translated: CSAYRGQETQYF.

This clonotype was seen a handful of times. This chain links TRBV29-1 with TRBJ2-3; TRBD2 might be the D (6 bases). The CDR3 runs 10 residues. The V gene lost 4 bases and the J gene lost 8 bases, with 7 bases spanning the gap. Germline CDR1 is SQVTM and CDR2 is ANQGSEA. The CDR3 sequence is CSVAEGTQYF. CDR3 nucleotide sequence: TGCAGCGTTGCGGAGGGTACGCAGTATTTT.

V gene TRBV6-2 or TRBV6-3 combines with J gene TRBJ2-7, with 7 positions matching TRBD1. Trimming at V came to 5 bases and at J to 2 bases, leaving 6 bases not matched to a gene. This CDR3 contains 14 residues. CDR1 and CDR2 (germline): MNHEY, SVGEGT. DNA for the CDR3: TGTGCCAGCAGTACGGGACAGACCCCCTACGAGCAGTACGTC. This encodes CASSTGQTPYEQYV.

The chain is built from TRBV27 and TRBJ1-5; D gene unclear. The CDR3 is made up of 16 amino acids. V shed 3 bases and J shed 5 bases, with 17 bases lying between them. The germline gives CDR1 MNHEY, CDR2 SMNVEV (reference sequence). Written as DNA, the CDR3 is TGTGCCAGCAGTTTTTTTTCGGGGAGAGGCGATCAGCCCCAGCATTTT. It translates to CASSFFSGRGDQPQHF.

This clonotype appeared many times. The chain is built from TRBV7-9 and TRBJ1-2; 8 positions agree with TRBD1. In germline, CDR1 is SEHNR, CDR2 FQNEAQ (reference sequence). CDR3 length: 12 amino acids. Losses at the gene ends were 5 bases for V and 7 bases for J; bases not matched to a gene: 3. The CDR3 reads CASSADRGGYTF. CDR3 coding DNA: TGTGCCAGCAGCGCCGACAGGGGTGGCTACACCTTC.

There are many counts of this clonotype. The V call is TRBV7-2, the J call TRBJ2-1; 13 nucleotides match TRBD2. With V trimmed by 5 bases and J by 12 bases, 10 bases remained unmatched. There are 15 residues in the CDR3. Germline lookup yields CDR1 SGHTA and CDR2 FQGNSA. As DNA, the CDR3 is TGTGCCAGCAGCCCCAACGGACTAGCGGGAGTGGGGCAGTTCTTC. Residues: CASSPNGLAGVGQFF.

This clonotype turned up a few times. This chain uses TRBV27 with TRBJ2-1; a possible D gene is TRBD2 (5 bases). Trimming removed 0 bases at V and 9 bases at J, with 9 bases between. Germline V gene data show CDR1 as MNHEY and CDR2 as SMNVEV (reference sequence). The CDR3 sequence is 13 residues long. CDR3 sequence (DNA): TGTGCCAGCAGTTTATCCCTCCGGGGTGAGCAGTTCTTC. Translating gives CASSLSLRGEQFF.

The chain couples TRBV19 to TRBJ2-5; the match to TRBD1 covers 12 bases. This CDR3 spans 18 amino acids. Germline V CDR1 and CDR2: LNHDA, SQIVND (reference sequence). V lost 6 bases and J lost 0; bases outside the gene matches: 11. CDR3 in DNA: TGTGCCAGTAGCCCGGGGGACAGGGGGCCCGGGTACCAAGAGACCCAGTACTTC. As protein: CASSPGDRGPGYQETQYF.

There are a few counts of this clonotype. The CDR3 nucleotides are TGTGCCAGCAGCTTAGGGAGGGTTCGGACTTTCTTT. Translating gives CASSLGRVRTFF. V usage is TRBV11-2 and J usage is TRBJ1-1, with D uncertain. Germline assignment: CDR1 SGHAT and CDR2 FQNNGV. V dropped 1 base and J dropped 12 bases, with 12 bases sitting between them. The CDR3 spans 12 residues.

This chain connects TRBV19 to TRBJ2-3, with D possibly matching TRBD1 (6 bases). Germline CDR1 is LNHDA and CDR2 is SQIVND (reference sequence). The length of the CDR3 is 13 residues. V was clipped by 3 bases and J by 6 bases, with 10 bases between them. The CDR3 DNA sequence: TGTGCCAGTAGTATGGGACACCCTGATACGCAGTATTTT. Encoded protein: CASSMGHPDTQYF.

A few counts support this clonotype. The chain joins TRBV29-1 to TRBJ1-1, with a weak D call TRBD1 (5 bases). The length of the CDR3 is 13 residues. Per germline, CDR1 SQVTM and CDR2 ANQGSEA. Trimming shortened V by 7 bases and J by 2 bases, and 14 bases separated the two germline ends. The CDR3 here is CSAERGGNTEAFF. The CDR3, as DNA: TGCAGCGCTGAGAGGGGTGGTAACACTGAAGCTTTCTTT.

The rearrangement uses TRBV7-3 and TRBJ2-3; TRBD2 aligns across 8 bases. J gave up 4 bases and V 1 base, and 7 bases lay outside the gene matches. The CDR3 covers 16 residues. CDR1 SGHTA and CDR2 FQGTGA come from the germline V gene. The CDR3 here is CASSLRLALSSDTQYF. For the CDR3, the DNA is TGTGCCAGCAGCTTAAGACTAGCGCTCTCGTCAGATACGCAGTATTTT.